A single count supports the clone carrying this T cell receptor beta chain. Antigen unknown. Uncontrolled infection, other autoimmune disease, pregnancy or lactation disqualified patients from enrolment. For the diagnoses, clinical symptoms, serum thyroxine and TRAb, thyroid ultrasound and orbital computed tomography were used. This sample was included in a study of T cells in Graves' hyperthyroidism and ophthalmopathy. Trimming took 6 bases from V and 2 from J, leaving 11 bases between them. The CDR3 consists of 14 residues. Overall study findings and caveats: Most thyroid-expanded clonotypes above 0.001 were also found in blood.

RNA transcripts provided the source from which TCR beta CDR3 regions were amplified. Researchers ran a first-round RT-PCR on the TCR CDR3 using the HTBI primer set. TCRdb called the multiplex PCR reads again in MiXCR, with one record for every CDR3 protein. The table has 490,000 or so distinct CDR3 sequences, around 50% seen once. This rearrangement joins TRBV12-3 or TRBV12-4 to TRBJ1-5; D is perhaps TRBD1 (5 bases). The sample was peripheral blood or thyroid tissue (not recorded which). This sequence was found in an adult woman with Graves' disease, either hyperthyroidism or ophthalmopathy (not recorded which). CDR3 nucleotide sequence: TGTGCCAGCAGAATGGGACGGGGCAATCAGCCCCAGCATTTT. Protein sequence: CASRMGRGNQPQHF.